The source of this T cell receptor (beta chain) is a study of cytomegalovirus exposure and HLA in healthy donors. Whole-study findings and limits: A later analysis linked about 17,000 TCR beta sequences to HLA alleles at 0.05 false discovery rate. According to the study, 160 or so TCR beta chains were cytomegalovirus-associated.

The PCR employed 60 Vbeta primers together with 13 Jbeta primers. TCRdb's copy holds only in-frame clones and misses some; the assay was immunoSEQ multiplex PCR. The sample holds some 200,000 clones, 79% seen once. Turning to this clone: Its antigen is still unknown.

This receptor was identified in a man aged 45-60 years in good health and CMV-seronegative. The specimen was PBMCs.

The CDR3 sequence is CASSGTGVGTDTQYF. The CDR3, as DNA: TGTGCCAGTAGTGGAACAGGGGTGGGCACAGATACGCAGTATTTT. This chain connects TRBV19 to TRBJ2-3; 7 bases align to TRBD1. The CDR3 has 15 residues. V lost 5 bases and J lost 1; bases outside the gene matches: 6. Germline values: CDR1 LNHDA, CDR2 SQIVND (reference sequence).